Presented here are 27 T cell receptor beta chains from one specimen sequenced in a study of cytomegalovirus exposure and HLA in healthy donors. Both 60 Vbeta primers and 13 Jbeta primers went into the PCR. The table came from immunoSEQ multiplex PCR; TCRdb's copy has only in-frame clones and leaves some out. Among 130,000 to 150,000 clones listed, roughly 70% were seen once. Specimen: PBMCs. Receptors were obtained from a man younger than 30 in good health and CMV-seropositive.

The rearrangement uses TRBV5-1 and TRBJ2-3; D may be TRBD1 (6 bases). With 2 bases removed from V and 3 bases from J, the gap between germline ends came to 10 bases. The CDR3 spans 14 residues. From germline, CDR1 is SGHRS and CDR2 YFSETQ. CDR3 sequence: CASSFWGTTDTQYF. In nucleotides, the CDR3 is TGCGCCAGCAGCTTCTGGGGGACAACAGATACGCAGTATTTT.

This chain joins TRBV7-9 and TRBJ1-5; D uncertain. V was clipped by 5 bases and J by 5 bases, with 7 bases between them. CDR1 is SEHNR and CDR2 is FQNEAQ in the germline V gene (reference sequence). This CDR3 has 12 amino acids. CDR3 in DNA: TGTGCCAGCAGCCCCGGAGATCAGCCCCAGCATTTT. This encodes CASSPGDQPQHF.

The genes are TRBV5-4 and TRBJ2-7; D may be TRBD2 (6 bases). Deletions cut 0 bases from V and 5 bases from J, with 9 bases between. Germline V gene lookup returns CDR1 SGHNT and CDR2 YYREEE (reference sequence). The CDR3 has 13 residues. The CDR3 sequence is CASSLVGGNEQYF. The CDR3 DNA follows: TGTGCCAGCAGCTTGGTCGGCGGGAACGAGCAGTACTTC.

CDR3 sequence reads: CASSEVKLAGGLYHEQYF. DNA of the CDR3: TGTGCCAGCAGTGAAGTGAAACTAGCGGGAGGGCTCTATCACGAGCAGTACTTC. V gene TRBV6-1 combines with J gene TRBJ2-7, with 13 bases fitting TRBD2. Germline CDR1 is MNHNS and CDR2 is SASEGT. The CDR3 length is 18 residues. With V trimmed by 1 base and J by 5 bases, 11 bases remained unmatched.

The chain uses TRBV14 and TRBJ2-7; D possibly corresponds to TRBD2 (6 bases). The CDR3 is 13 residues long. The germline V and J ends were trimmed by 5 bases and 0 bases, with 8 bases remaining between them. Germline V gene lookup returns CDR1 SGHDN and CDR2 FVKESK. The CDR3 loop is CASSYGSSYEQYF. The CDR3 bases are TGTGCCAGCAGCTACGGGAGCTCCTACGAGCAGTACTTC.

The chain combines TRBV2 with TRBJ2-1; D unclear. V lost 7 bases and J lost 5, with 3 bases in between. CDR3 size: 10 residues. The V gene's germline CDR1 is SNHLY and CDR2 FYNNEI. The CDR3 DNA follows: TGTGCCAGCACTGACAATGAGCAGTTCTTC. It yields the protein CASTDNEQFF.

This clone was seen only once. The chain employs TRBV7-9 and TRBJ2-2, with D perhaps matching TRBD1 (5 bases). Germline CDR1 SEHNR, CDR2 FQNEAQ (reference sequence). This CDR3 has 14 residues. Trimming took off 1 base at V and 6 bases at J, with 9 bases between the two ends. DNA for the CDR3: TGTGCCAGCAGCTTAGGCCAGGGCCCCGGGGAGCTGTTTTTT. This codes for CASSLGQGPGELFF.

The chain carries TRBV15 and TRBJ1-1, with 7 bases lining up with TRBD1. CDR1 and CDR2 from the germline V gene are LNHNV and YYDKDF (reference sequence). The CDR3 length is 14 residues. J was trimmed by 4 bases and V by 6 bases; bases with no gene match: 8. The CDR3 nucleotides are TGTGCCACCAGGGCAGGGACAGAGAGCACTGAAGCTTTCTTT. This translates into CATRAGTESTEAFF.

This clone was detected a few times. This chain uses TRBV10-3 with TRBJ2-3; TRBD2 is a possible D gene (6 bases). Deletions cut 2 bases from V and 0 bases from J, with 9 bases between. The germline V gene has CDR1 ENHRY and CDR2 SYGVKD. This CDR3 contains 15 residues. The CDR3 coding sequence is TGTGCCATCAGTGAGCCGGGACTCAGCACAGATACGCAGTATTTT. The encoded protein is CAISEPGLSTDTQYF.

This chain connects TRBV6-1 to TRBJ2-1; weak D call: TRBD2 (5 bases). The CDR3 extends over 13 amino acids. Germline V gene sequence: CDR1 MNHNS, CDR2 SASEGT. The V gene lost 5 bases and the J gene lost 10 bases, with 15 bases spanning the gap. The DNA for the CDR3 is TGTGCCAGCAGTTCGGAGAGGGCGTACGAGCAGTTCTTC. This sequence encodes CASSSERAYEQFF.

The V gene is TRBV7-2, the J gene TRBJ2-1; no definite D call. This CDR3 is 12 amino acids long. V was clipped by 2 bases and J by 14 bases, with 13 bases between them. The germline V gene has CDR1 SGHTA and CDR2 FQGNSA. The CDR3 DNA follows: TGTGCCAGCAGCTTATACCGTAGTCCCGAGTTCTTC. Translation: CASSLYRSPEFF.

The gene calls are TRBV6-6 and TRBJ1-6; 7 nucleotides match TRBD1. V gave up 6 bases and J gave up 8 bases; unmatched junction bases: 10. This CDR3 is built from 15 residues. Germline V lookup: CDR1 MNHNY, CDR2 SVGAGI (reference sequence). The CDR3 protein is CASSPSTRGHSPLHF. CDR3 nucleotide sequence: TGTGCCAGCAGCCCCTCAACGAGGGGGCATTCACCCCTCCACTTT.

CDR3: CASSVGGGSYSYEQYF. The CDR3 DNA sequence: TGTGCCAGCAGCGTAGGGGGAGGGAGTTACTCCTACGAGCAGTACTTC. The chain is built from TRBV9 and TRBJ2-7, with 7 bases identical to TRBD2. Germline lookup yields CDR1 SGDLS and CDR2 YYNGEE. J lost 0 bases, V lost 0 bases, and 6 bases had no gene match. The CDR3 is 16 residues long.

DNA of the CDR3: TGCGCCAGCAGTCCGGGGGGGGACTATGGCTACACCTTC. It encodes CASSPGGDYGYTF. The chain recombines TRBV10-2 with TRBJ1-2, with a possible D match to TRBD1 (5 bases). With 5 bases removed from V and 3 bases from J, the gap between germline ends came to 10 bases. This CDR3 spans 13 amino acids. Germline assignment: CDR1 WSHSY and CDR2 SAAADI.

This chain connects TRBV5-1 to TRBJ1-1; 12 positions agree with TRBD1. This CDR3 region has 15 residues. Per the germline V gene, CDR1 is SGHRS and CDR2 is YFSETQ. The junction had 2 bases not matched to a gene; V was cut back by 0 bases and J by 5 bases. CDR3 nucleotides: TGCGCCAGCAGCTTGGGGGACAGGGGGCGGACTGAAGCTTTCTTT. Protein sequence: CASSLGDRGRTEAFF.

This clone occurred a few times. The chain joins TRBV5-4 to TRBJ2-7; tentative D call: TRBD2 (6 bases). The ends were cut back, 4 bases at V and 3 bases at J, with 11 bases in the middle. Germline-derived CDR1 and CDR2 are SGHNT and YYREEE (reference sequence). CDR3 length: 13 amino acids. The CDR3 sequence is CASSLGLNYEQYF. The CDR3 nucleotides read TGTGCCAGCAGCCTGGGACTGAACTACGAGCAGTACTTC.

V and J are TRBV25-1 and TRBJ2-3, with TRBD1 as a possible D gene (6 bases). The CDR3 contains 15 residues. Per germline, CDR1 MGHDK and CDR2 SYGVNS. Trimming took off 2 bases at V and 6 bases at J, with 15 bases between the two ends. In nucleotides, the CDR3 is TGTGCCAGCAGTGAAAGAAACAGGGCTGGGGATACGCAGTATTTT. Protein product: CASSERNRAGDTQYF.

The rearrangement joins TRBV15 to TRBJ2-3, with unresolved D. V lost 1 base, J lost 0 bases, and 5 bases lay in between. This CDR3 has 14 amino acids. The germline gives CDR1 LNHNV, CDR2 YYDKDF (reference sequence). Here the CDR3 reads CATSRVGSTDTQYF. The CDR3 DNA sequence: TGTGCCACCAGCAGAGTGGGCAGCACAGATACGCAGTATTTT. Full variable domain (missing parts from reference TRBV15 and TRBJ2-3): DAMVIQNPRYQVTQFGKPVTLSCSQTLNHNVMYWYQQKSSQAPKLLFHYYDKDFNNEADTPDNFQSRRPNTSFCFLDIRSPGLGDTAMYLCATSRVGSTDTQYFGPGTRLTVL.

Only one count was recorded for this clone. CDR3 region: CASRPPGQYEKLFF. The CDR3 nucleotides are TGTGCCAGCAGACCTCCGGGACAGTATGAAAAACTGTTTTTT. V is TRBV6-6 and J is TRBJ1-4; 7 bases map to TRBD1. Trimming at V came to 6 bases and at J to 6 bases, leaving 7 bases not matched to a gene. The CDR3 contains 14 residues. In germline, CDR1 is MNHNY, CDR2 SVGAGI (reference sequence).

This clone was seen a handful of times. This chain links TRBV4-1 with TRBJ1-4; TRBD1 aligns across 8 bases. The germline V gene encodes CDR1 MGHRA and CDR2 YSYEKL. This CDR3 region has 14 residues. The junction had 5 bases not matched to a gene; V was cut back by 5 bases and J by 6 bases. CDR3 amino acids: CASSLAGGDEKLFF. In nucleotides, the CDR3 is TGCGCCAGCAGCTTAGCAGGGGGCGATGAAAAACTGTTTTTT.

The V and J genes are TRBV2 and TRBJ2-5; the D gene is possibly TRBD1 (6 bases). The V gene's germline CDR1 is SNHLY and CDR2 FYNNEI. V was clipped by 6 bases and J by 5 bases, with 13 bases between them. The CDR3 extends over 13 amino acids. The CDR3 DNA is TGTGCCAGCAGGCGACAGGTATCGGAGACCCAGTACTTC. Protein: CASRRQVSETQYF.

This clone was found a few times. The gene calls are TRBV29-1 and TRBJ2-1, with D possibly being TRBD2 (6 bases). Germline loops: CDR1 SQVTM, CDR2 ANQGSEA. The CDR3 has 11 residues. CDR3 in amino acids: CRVGEAYEQFF. The CDR3 region has the DNA TGCAGGGTCGGGGAGGCGTATGAGCAGTTCTTC.

This clone was recorded a few times. This chain uses TRBV27 with TRBJ2-7; TRBD1 aligns across 8 bases. CDR3 size: 16 residues. The V gene end was trimmed by 5 bases and the J gene end by 3 bases; junction bases not matched to a gene: 12. The V gene's germline CDR1 is MNHEY and CDR2 SMNVEV (reference sequence). The CDR3 sequence is CASSPSTGAKLYEQYF. The CDR3 nucleotides are TGTGCCAGCAGTCCATCGACAGGGGCCAAACTCTACGAGCAGTACTTC.

V usage is TRBV5-6 and J usage is TRBJ1-2; D may be TRBD1 (5 bases). There are 13 residues in the CDR3. Germline V CDR1 and CDR2: SGHDT, YYEEEE. Trimming removed 9 bases from V and 2 bases from J, with 14 bases in between. The chain's CDR3 is CATFTGGNYGYTF. CDR3 coding DNA: TGTGCCACCTTCACCGGGGGGAACTATGGCTACACCTTC.

V is TRBV5-4 and J is TRBJ2-3; the D gene is possibly TRBD2 (5 bases). The CDR3 length is 14 residues. V gave up 3 bases and J gave up 6 bases, with 14 bases separating them. Germline V gene data show CDR1 as SGHNT and CDR2 as YYREEE (reference sequence). CDR3 amino acids: CASSSPARVDTQYF. The DNA of the CDR3 is TGTGCCAGCAGCTCCCCTGCGAGGGTGGATACGCAGTATTTT.

This clone was recorded only once. The gene calls are TRBV5-1 and TRBJ2-2; the match to TRBD2 covers 7 bases. The CDR3 contains 16 residues. The germline V gene encodes CDR1 SGHRS and CDR2 YFSETQ. V dropped 4 bases and J dropped 2; count of bases not matched to a gene: 8. The CDR3 nucleotides read TGCGCCAGCAGCACCCCACTAGCGCTAAACACCGGGGAGCTGTTTTTT. Residues: CASSTPLALNTGELFF.

This rearrangement joins TRBV15 to TRBJ2-1, with TRBD2 identical over 10 bases. The germline CDR1 and CDR2 sequences are LNHNV and YYDKDF (reference sequence). V was clipped by 2 bases and J by 8 bases; unmatched bases: 9. CDR3 length equals 16 residues. This CDR3 reads CATSRLLAGYNDEQFF. The CDR3 nucleotides read TGTGCCACCAGCAGATTACTAGCGGGATATAATGATGAGCAGTTCTTC. Using reference TRBV15 and TRBJ2-1 for the parts outside the CDR3, the full variable domain is DAMVIQNPRYQVTQFGKPVTLSCSQTLNHNVMYWYQQKSSQAPKLLFHYYDKDFNNEADTPDNFQSRRPNTSFCFLDIRSPGLGDTAMYLCATSRLLAGYNDEQFFGPGTRLTVL.